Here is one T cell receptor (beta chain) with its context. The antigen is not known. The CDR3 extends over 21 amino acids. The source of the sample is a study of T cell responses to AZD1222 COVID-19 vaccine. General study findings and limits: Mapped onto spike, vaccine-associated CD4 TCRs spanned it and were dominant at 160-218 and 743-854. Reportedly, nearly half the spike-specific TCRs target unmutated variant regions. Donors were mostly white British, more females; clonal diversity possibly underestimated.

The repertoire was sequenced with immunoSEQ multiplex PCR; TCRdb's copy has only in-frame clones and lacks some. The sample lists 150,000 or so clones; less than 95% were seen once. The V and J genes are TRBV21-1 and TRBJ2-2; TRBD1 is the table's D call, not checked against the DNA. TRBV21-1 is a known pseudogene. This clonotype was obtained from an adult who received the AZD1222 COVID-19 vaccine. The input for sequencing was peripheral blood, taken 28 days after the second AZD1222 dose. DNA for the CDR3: TGTGCCAGCAGCAAAGCGTGGGGGCGACAGGAAAGAGACATGAACACCGGGGAGCTGTTTTTT. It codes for CASSKAWGRQERDMNTGELFF.